The present T cell receptor (beta chain) was sequenced within a study of blood T cell repertoires in COVID-19. Study overall: The United States, Italy and Spain provided the acute and convalescent COVID-19 samples. Nucleic acid was either cDNA or gDNA, and it came from T cells, B-cell-depleted T cells, or PBMCs.

In the authors' methods: Cell counts per sample came from amplifying reference gene primers. Data came from immunoSEQ multiplex PCR; TCRdb stores just in-frame clones and leaves some out. Clonal size and the V and J genes are those of that table, whereas D and trimming came from the DNA. The sample has around 100,000 clones; roughly 85% are singletons. Sequencing was done on a sample of peripheral blood. The origin of this receptor is a man between 40 and 49 years old with acute or convalescent COVID-19.

The CDR3 loop is CASSSQLGAYGYTF. The CDR3 DNA reads as TGTGCCAGCAGTTCTCAGCTTGGGGCCTATGGCTACACCTTC. This sequence joins TRBV6-5 and TRBJ1-2, with a possible D match to TRBD1 (5 bases). V lost 4 bases and J 4 bases, leaving 13 bases between the germline ends. The CDR3 is 14 residues long. The germline gives CDR1 MNHEY, CDR2 SVGAGI.